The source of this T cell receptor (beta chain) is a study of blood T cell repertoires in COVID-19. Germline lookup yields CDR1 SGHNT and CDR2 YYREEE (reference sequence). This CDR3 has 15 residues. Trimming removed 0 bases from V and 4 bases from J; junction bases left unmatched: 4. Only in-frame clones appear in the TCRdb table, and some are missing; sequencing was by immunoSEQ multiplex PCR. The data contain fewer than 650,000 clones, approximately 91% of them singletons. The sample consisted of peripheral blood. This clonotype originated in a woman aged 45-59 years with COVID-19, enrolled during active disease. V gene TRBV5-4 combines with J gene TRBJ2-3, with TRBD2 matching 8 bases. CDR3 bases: TGTGCCAGCAGCTTGGACGGGGGGGGTGCAGATACGCAGTATTTT. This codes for CASSLDGGGADTQYF. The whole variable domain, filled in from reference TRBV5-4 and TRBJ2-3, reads ETGVTQSPTHLIKTRGQQVTLRCSSQSGHNTVSWYQQALGQGPQFIFQYYREEENGRGNFPPRFSGLQFPNYSSELNVNALELDDSALYLCASSLDGGGADTQYFGPGTRLTVL.